A single sample gave rise to the 5 T cell receptor beta chains below, sequenced in a study of T cell repertoires in cytomegalovirus infection. These receptors' targets are unknown. Via MiXCR, TCRdb re-called the reads, giving one row per CDR3 protein. The sample contains around 500,000 distinct CDR3 sequences, about 42% of which appear only once. The material sequenced was cultured PBMCs, taken from culture after CMV antigen stimulation. The receptor set was obtained from a human donor in good health (CMV status not recorded). Some clones in this sample may be carry-over from other donors' samples.

The rearrangement uses TRBV12-3 or TRBV12-4 and TRBJ2-2, with 8 bases fitting TRBD1. The CDR3 totals 15 residues. Unmatched junction bases numbered 4, after V lost 4 bases and J lost 3 bases. The CDR3 DNA sequence: TGTGCCAGCAGTTCAGGGGGCGCGGACACCGGGGAGCTGTTTTTT. Its translation: CASSSGGADTGELFF.

V and J are TRBV7-2 and TRBJ2-7; 7 nucleotides match TRBD2. The V gene's germline CDR1 is SGHTA and CDR2 FQGNSA. The CDR3 has 14 amino acids. Trimming at V came to 1 base and at J to 5 bases, leaving 5 bases not matched to a gene. This CDR3 reads CASSLDGGTHEQYF. DNA of the CDR3: TGTGCCAGCAGCTTAGACGGGGGGACCCACGAGCAGTACTTC. The full variable domain, rest sourced from reference TRBV7-2 and TRBJ2-7, is GAGVSQSPSNKVTEKGKDVELRCDPISGHTALYWYRQSLGQGLEFLIYFQGNSAPDKSGLPSDRFSAERTGGSVSTLTIQRTQQEDSAVYLCASSLDGGTHEQYFGPGTRLTVT.

This clonotype was seen only a few times. J is TRBJ2-1 and V is TRBV5-4, with D perhaps TRBD1 (5 bases). The V and J ends lost 2 bases and 7 bases respectively, with 19 bases between them. The V gene's germline CDR1 is SGHNT and CDR2 YYREEE (reference sequence). This CDR3 region has 16 residues. The CDR3 sequence is CASSLFSGAGINEQFF. CDR3 sequence (DNA): TGTGCCAGCAGCTTATTTAGTGGGGCCGGTATAAATGAGCAGTTCTTC.

The rearrangement joins TRBV14 to TRBJ2-2; possibly TRBD1 for D (5 bases). Per the germline V gene, CDR1 is SGHDN and CDR2 is FVKESK. The germline V and J ends were trimmed by 4 bases and 4 bases, with 10 bases remaining between them. This CDR3 region has 14 residues. Written as DNA, the CDR3 is TGTGCCAGCAGCCGACAGTGGGGCACCGGGGAGCTGTTTTTT. Translation: CASSRQWGTGELFF.

The sample holds a few counts of this clonotype. The chain recombines TRBV7-2 with TRBJ1-3; tentatively, D is TRBD1 (5 bases). This CDR3 has 14 amino acids. Germline values: CDR1 SGHTA, CDR2 FQGNSA. V lost 3 bases, J lost 2 bases, and 8 bases lay in between. CDR3 coding DNA: TGTGCCAGCAGCTTTGACAGAACTGGAAACACCATATATTTT. Protein: CASSFDRTGNTIYF.